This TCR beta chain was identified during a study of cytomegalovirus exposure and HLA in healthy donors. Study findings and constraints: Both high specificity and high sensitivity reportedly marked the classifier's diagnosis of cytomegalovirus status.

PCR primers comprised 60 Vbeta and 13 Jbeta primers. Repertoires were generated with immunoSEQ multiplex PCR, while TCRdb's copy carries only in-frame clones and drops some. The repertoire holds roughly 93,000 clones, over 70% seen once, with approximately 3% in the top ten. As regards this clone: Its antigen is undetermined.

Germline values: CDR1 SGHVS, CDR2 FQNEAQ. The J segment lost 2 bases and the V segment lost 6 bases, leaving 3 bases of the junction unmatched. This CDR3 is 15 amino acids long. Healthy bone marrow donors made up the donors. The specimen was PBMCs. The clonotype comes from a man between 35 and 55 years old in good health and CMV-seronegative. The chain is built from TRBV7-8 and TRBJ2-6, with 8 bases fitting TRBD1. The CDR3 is CASRSQGAGANVLTF. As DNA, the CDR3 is TGTGCCAGCAGATCACAGGGGGCTGGGGCCAACGTCCTGACTTTC.